This passage covers 31 T cell receptor beta chains from one sample sequenced in a study of blood T cell repertoires in COVID-19. The table came from immunoSEQ multiplex PCR; TCRdb's copy has only in-frame clones and leaves some out. The top ten hold around 6.3% of the sample, which has 100,000 to 150,000 clones, over 75% seen once. The sequenced material came from peripheral blood. Receptor source: a man older than 75 with active or convalescent COVID-19.

V is TRBV2 and J is TRBJ1-3, with D possibly matching TRBD1 (6 bases). The length of the CDR3 is 15 residues. The germline V gene encodes CDR1 SNHLY and CDR2 FYNNEI. Trimming removed 8 bases at V and 2 bases at J, with 16 bases between. The CDR3, as DNA: TGTGCCAGCGGTAGCAGGGGCCCCCCTGGAAACACCATATATTTT. Translation gives CASGSRGPPGNTIYF.

The chain uses TRBV20-1 and TRBJ2-7; 9 positions match TRBD2. CDR1 is DFQATT and CDR2 is SNEGSKA in the germline V gene (reference sequence). The ends lost 3 bases at V and 0 bases at J; junction bases unmatched: 3. This CDR3 contains 14 residues. The DNA for the CDR3 is TGCAGTGCTAGTAGCGGGGGCCACTCCTACGAGCAGTACTTC. Its translation is CSASSGGHSYEQYF.

The chain joins TRBV27 to TRBJ1-2; 7 bases match TRBD1. CDR3 length: 14 residues. The ends lost 3 bases at V and 8 bases at J; junction bases unmatched: 9. Germline V gives CDR1 MNHEY, CDR2 SMNVEV (reference sequence). The CDR3, as DNA: TGTGCCAGCAGTTTTTGGCCAGACAGGGAGGGCTACACCTTC. The encoded protein is CASSFWPDREGYTF.

V is TRBV5-1 and J is TRBJ2-5; TRBD2 aligns across 11 bases. The CDR3 runs to 16 residues. V was pared by 2 bases and J by 5 bases, with 8 bases of the junction left unmatched. Germline-derived CDR1 and CDR2 are SGHRS and YFSETQ. The CDR3 DNA is TGCGCCAGCAGCTTAGTTAGCGGGGGGGCCGAGGAGACCCAGTACTTC. Encoded protein: CASSLVSGGAEETQYF.

The CDR3 loop reads CASTGVMNTEAFF. The CDR3 region has the DNA TGTGCCAGCACAGGGGTAATGAACACTGAAGCTTTCTTT. V usage is TRBV6-5 and J usage is TRBJ1-1, with a tentative D call TRBD1 (6 bases). Per germline, CDR1 MNHEY and CDR2 SVGAGI. V was clipped by 7 bases and J by 0 bases, with 9 bases between them. This CDR3 spans 13 amino acids.

The count of this clone is one. This CDR3 is CASSFPGQGGRGGYTF. CDR3 nucleotides: TGTGCCAGCAGTTTCCCGGGACAGGGCGGTCGAGGTGGCTACACCTTC. V gene TRBV28 combines with J gene TRBJ1-2, with 9 bases matching TRBD1. The germline gives CDR1 MDHEN, CDR2 SYDVKM. Losses at the gene ends were 3 bases for V and 7 bases for J; bases not matched to a gene: 12. The CDR3 covers 16 residues.

The chain employs TRBV6-2 or TRBV6-3 and TRBJ2-1; 9 bases line up with TRBD2. From germline, CDR1 is MNHEY and CDR2 SVGEGT. The V segment lost 3 bases and the J segment 13 bases; nucleotides outside the gene matches: 13. CDR3 length: 15 amino acids. The CDR3 loop reads CASSYSGSPAVEQFF. For the CDR3, the DNA is TGTGCCAGCAGTTATAGCGGGAGCCCCGCCGTGGAACAGTTCTTC.

The chain recombines TRBV5-1 with TRBJ2-4; no definite D call. The CDR3 spans 15 residues. The V gene's germline CDR1 is SGHRS and CDR2 YFSETQ. V lost 0 bases to trimming and J lost 9 bases, with 16 bases between them. CDR3 sequence reads: CASSLALGPSIIQYF. Written as DNA, the CDR3 is TGCGCCAGCAGCTTGGCCTTGGGCCCCTCCATCATTCAGTACTTC.

The chain uses TRBV6-5 and TRBJ1-3, with D tentatively TRBD1 (5 bases). This CDR3 has 14 amino acids. Trimming shortened V by 6 bases and J by 3 bases, and 12 bases separated the two germline ends. Germline V gene sequence: CDR1 MNHEY, CDR2 SVGAGI. The CDR3: CASSGGVGGNTIYF. CDR3 DNA: TGTGCCAGCAGCGGGGGGGTAGGTGGAAACACCATATATTTT.

The CDR3 protein is CASSLARRPYEQYF. The CDR3 bases are TGTGCCAGCAGCTTAGCCCGGAGGCCTTACGAGCAGTACTTC. The genes are TRBV7-8 and TRBJ2-7; possibly TRBD2 for D (5 bases). The CDR3 runs to 14 residues. Trimming removed 0 bases from V and 4 bases from J, with 10 bases in between. The V gene's germline CDR1 is SGHVS and CDR2 FQNEAQ.

V and J are TRBV5-1 and TRBJ1-1; 7 bases line up with TRBD1. CDR1 is SGHRS, CDR2 YFSETQ, per germline. The ends lost 5 bases at V and 3 bases at J; junction bases unmatched: 7. The CDR3 has 14 residues. CDR3 DNA sequence: TGCGCCAGCAGTCATACAGGGGTCGACACTGAAGCTTTCTTT. Its protein product is CASSHTGVDTEAFF.

The chain carries TRBV5-1 and TRBJ2-7, with D tentatively TRBD1 (7 bases). The CDR3 spans 14 residues. Per germline, CDR1 SGHRS and CDR2 YFSETQ. Trimming shortened V by 4 bases and J by 2 bases, and 13 bases separated the two germline ends. CDR3 DNA sequence: TGCGCCAGCAGCAAGACAGGGAGGACCTACGAGCAGTACTTC. This gives the protein CASSKTGRTYEQYF.

The gene calls are TRBV28 and TRBJ2-2, with TRBD2 identical over 7 bases. V shed 3 bases, J shed 7 bases, and the junction held 5 bases outside the gene matches. Germline CDR1 and CDR2: MDHEN and SYDVKM. The CDR3 is 14 amino acids. CDR3 DNA: TGTGCCAGCAGTTTGCGTGGGAGGGGCGGGGAGCTGTTTTTT. Amino acid sequence: CASSLRGRGGELFF.

CDR3 DNA sequence: TGTGCCAGCAGTTCGGGACAGGGGGATTTCTATGGCTACACCTTC. Protein: CASSSGQGDFYGYTF. The rearrangement links TRBV28 to TRBJ1-2, with 11 bases that match TRBD1. The CDR3 has 15 residues. Germline V gives CDR1 MDHEN, CDR2 SYDVKM. The V segment lost 4 bases and the J segment 4 bases; nucleotides outside the gene matches: 5.

The genes are TRBV29-1 and TRBJ1-2; 8 positions agree with TRBD1. Germline assignment: CDR1 SQVTM and CDR2 ANQGSEA. Losses at the gene ends were 3 bases for V and 4 bases for J; bases not matched to a gene: 13. The length of the CDR3 is 16 residues. The CDR3 is CSVDCGQGISGYGYTF. The DNA of the CDR3 is TGCAGCGTTGACTGCGGACAGGGCATCTCTGGCTATGGCTACACCTTC.

In this sample, this clone turned up once. The J gene is TRBJ2-5, the V gene TRBV10-3; tentatively, D is TRBD2 (5 bases). Trimming shortened V by 3 bases and J by 1 base, and 12 bases separated the two germline ends. The CDR3 contains 15 residues. Germline V gives CDR1 ENHRY, CDR2 SYGVKD. The CDR3 sequence: CAISESADRQETQYF. In nucleotides, the CDR3 is TGTGCCATCAGTGAATCAGCGGACCGCCAAGAGACCCAGTACTTC.

The chain combines TRBV11-2 with TRBJ2-3, with 10 bases matching TRBD2. CDR1 SGHAT and CDR2 FQNNGV come from the germline V gene. The V segment lost 3 bases and the J segment 0 bases; nucleotides outside the gene matches: 6. The CDR3 loop spans 17 amino acids. CDR3 sequence: CASSLGLARSSTDTQYF. The CDR3 DNA reads as TGTGCCAGCAGCTTGGGACTAGCGCGGTCTAGCACAGATACGCAGTATTTT.

The CDR3 protein is CATSDIRLARTNEQFF. CDR3 DNA sequence: TGTGCCACCAGTGATATTAGACTAGCTAGAACCAATGAGCAGTTCTTC. The chain employs TRBV24-1 and TRBJ2-1; 7 bases agree with TRBD2. Germline CDR1 and CDR2: KGHDR and SFDVKD. The CDR3 has 16 amino acids. V lost 3 bases, J lost 6 bases, and 10 bases stayed unmatched.

Many counts were recorded for this clone. The J gene is TRBJ2-7, the V gene TRBV7-9; TRBD2 agrees at 10 bases. The germline V gene has CDR1 SEHNR and CDR2 FQNEAQ (reference sequence). V trimming: 2 bases; J trimming: 3 bases; junction bases outside the gene matches: 4. The CDR3 spans 15 residues. The CDR3 DNA is TGTGCCAGCAGCTTAATCCTAGCGGGGGACTACGAGCAGTACTTC. Its translation: CASSLILAGDYEQYF.

The chain uses TRBV18 and TRBJ1-4, with D perhaps matching TRBD1 (6 bases). Germline V gene lookup returns CDR1 KGHSH and CDR2 LQKENI. The CDR3 length is 14 residues. Trimming removed 5 bases from V and 2 bases from J, with 9 bases in between. Written as DNA, the CDR3 is TGTGCCAGCTCAAGGCAGGGGACTAATGAAAAACTGTTTTTT. It codes for CASSRQGTNEKLFF.

V gene TRBV29-1 combines with J gene TRBJ1-2; 7 bases match TRBD1. The germline V gene encodes CDR1 SQVTM and CDR2 ANQGSEA. The CDR3 consists of 13 residues. The trim removed 6 bases at V and 6 bases at J, leaving 10 bases unmatched. The chain's CDR3 is CSVQYLTGNGYTF. CDR3 DNA: TGCAGCGTCCAATACCTGACAGGGAATGGCTACACCTTC.

The chain links TRBV2 to TRBJ2-7; 7 nucleotides match TRBD2. Germline lookup yields CDR1 SNHLY and CDR2 FYNNEI. This CDR3 spans 14 amino acids. V lost 2 bases, J lost 6 bases, and 7 bases stayed unmatched. The CDR3 is CASSEIRGEGEQYF. Here the CDR3 DNA reads TGTGCCAGCAGTGAAATACGGGGGGAAGGCGAGCAGTACTTC.

The chain recombines TRBV9 with TRBJ2-1; D is perhaps TRBD2 (6 bases). The ends were cut back, 4 bases at V and 8 bases at J, with 19 bases in the middle. The length of the CDR3 is 15 residues. Germline CDR1 SGDLS, CDR2 YYNGEE. DNA for the CDR3: TGTGCCAGCAGCCCCTGGGGCGGGAAGGGCGATGAGCAGTTCTTC. Protein product: CASSPWGGKGDEQFF.

This chain links TRBV27 with TRBJ1-1; TRBD1 agrees at 8 bases. CDR1 is MNHEY and CDR2 is SMNVEV in the germline V gene (reference sequence). The CDR3 runs 16 residues. Trimming at V came to 4 bases and at J to 1 base, leaving 8 bases not matched to a gene. The CDR3 coding sequence is TGTGCCAGCAGTTCCCGCCAGACAGGGGCGAACACTGAAGCTTTCTTT. It encodes CASSSRQTGANTEAFF.

The chain employs TRBV21-1 and TRBJ2-5; the table names TRBD1, a call not compared with the DNA. TRBV21-1 is noted as a pseudogene. The CDR3 is 16 residues long. CDR3 in amino acids: CASSGRDRPIQETQYF. The CDR3 nucleotides are TGTGCCAGCAGCGGACGGGACAGACCAATTCAAGAGACCCAGTACTTC.

The chain is built from TRBV15 and TRBJ2-1; a weak D match, TRBD2 (5 bases). The germline V gene encodes CDR1 LNHNV and CDR2 YYDKDF (reference sequence). The CDR3 consists of 15 residues. Trimming shortened V by 3 bases and J by 0 bases, and 9 bases separated the two germline ends. The CDR3 reads CATSSSGSSYNEQFF. Written as DNA, the CDR3 is TGTGCCACCAGCAGTTCGGGGAGCTCCTACAATGAGCAGTTCTTC.

The V call is TRBV5-1, the J call TRBJ1-3; the match to TRBD1 covers 9 bases. Unmatched junction bases numbered 4, after V lost 2 bases and J lost 7 bases. The CDR3 consists of 14 residues. Germline lookup yields CDR1 SGHRS and CDR2 YFSETQ. The chain's CDR3 is CASSFGQGRNTIYF. CDR3 DNA: TGCGCCAGCAGCTTCGGACAGGGGAGGAACACCATATATTTT.

This rearrangement joins TRBV7-9 to TRBJ2-7; D uncertain. CDR3 length: 13 residues. Germline CDR1 reads SEHNR; CDR2 reads FQNEAQ (reference sequence). Trimming stripped 5 bases from V and 5 bases from J, with 13 bases between. CDR3 protein: CASSPNSRDEQYF. The CDR3 coding sequence is TGTGCCAGCAGCCCTAACTCTCGAGACGAGCAGTACTTC.

The rearrangement joins TRBV24-1 to TRBJ1-5; D ambiguous. Trimming took 4 bases from V and 4 from J, leaving 4 bases between them. This CDR3 has 12 amino acids. CDR1 is KGHDR and CDR2 is SFDVKD in the germline V gene. CDR3 coding DNA: TGTGCCACCAGTGACTCTAATCAGCCCCAGCATTTT. Translating it yields CATSDSNQPQHF.

In this sample, this clone turned up once. The chain is built from TRBV3-1 (or the pseudogene TRBV3-2) and TRBJ2-2; the D is unclear. This CDR3 comprises 14 residues. Trimming pared 1 base from V and 2 bases from J, leaving 5 bases between. Germline CDR1 and CDR2: LGHDT and YNNKEL (reference sequence). The CDR3 coding sequence is TGTGCCAGCAGCCAAGGTCCAAACACCGGGGAGCTGTTTTTT. Its protein is CASSQGPNTGELFF.

This clone was observed a handful of times. The gene calls are TRBV2 and TRBJ1-1; D is undetermined. The V and J ends lost 0 bases and 3 bases respectively, with 11 bases between them. The CDR3 totals 15 residues. The germline V gene has CDR1 SNHLY and CDR2 FYNNEI. The CDR3 bases are TGTGCCAGCAGTGAAGCGGCCCCGGGGTACACTGAAGCTTTCTTT. Translated, it gives CASSEAAPGYTEAFF.